These 23 T cell receptor beta chains came from one sample sequenced in a study of human T cells and chemical hapten exposure. Using its own MiXCR run on the RACE reads, TCRdb lists one record per CDR3 protein. The table has about 95,000 distinct CDR3 sequences, around 10% seen once; the top ten hold approximately 3.3%. The sample's time point: patch test 2, 6 weeks after DPC sensitization. Indicated treatment: therapeutic diphenylcyclopropenone sensitization with weekly scalp DPC. The specimen comprised whole blood, sampled in connection with sensitization to the hapten diphenylcyclopropenone (DPC). These receptors were taken from a woman aged 40 to 50 with alopecia areata. Some clones in this sample may be carry-over from other donors' samples.

This clonotype has at least ten counts. The chain employs TRBV27 and TRBJ2-7; a possible D gene is TRBD2 (5 bases). The CDR3 contains 14 residues. The germline V and J ends were trimmed by 7 bases and 7 bases, with 20 bases remaining between them. CDR1 MNHEY and CDR2 SMNVEV come from the germline V gene (reference sequence). This CDR3 reads CASTRVATGREQYF. Written as DNA, the CDR3 is TGTGCCAGCACTCGCGTAGCGACGGGAAGAGAGCAGTACTTC.

The gene calls are TRBV5-5 and TRBJ1-2, with D uncertain. The CDR3 has 14 residues. Germline loops: CDR1 SGHKS, CDR2 YYEKEE (reference sequence). The V end was cut by 3 bases, the J end by 4 bases, with 13 bases between. The CDR3 DNA is TGTGCCAGCAGCTCCCTCTCTGGCCCCTATGGCTACACCTTC. Residues: CASSSLSGPYGYTF.

In its sample, this clonotype was seen many times. The chain joins TRBV14 to TRBJ2-1; 9 positions match TRBD2. The CDR3 runs 15 residues. The ends lost 1 base at V and 9 bases at J; junction bases unmatched: 7. The germline gives CDR1 SGHDN, CDR2 FVKESK. CDR3 protein: CASSQGLRTSVEQFF. As DNA, the CDR3 is TGTGCCAGCAGCCAAGGACTTCGGACTAGCGTTGAGCAGTTCTTC. The whole variable domain, filled in from reference TRBV14 and TRBJ2-1, reads EAGVTQFPSHSVIEKGQTVTLRCDPISGHDNLYWYRRVMGKEIKFLLHFVKESKQDESGMPNNRFLAERTGGTYSTLKVQPAELEDSGVYFCASSQGLRTSVEQFFGPGTRLTVL.

This clonotype occurred many times. The V gene is TRBV5-4, the J gene TRBJ2-5; TRBD1 matches at 7 bases. V was pared by 0 bases and J by 1 base, with 0 bases of the junction left unmatched. This CDR3 comprises 14 residues. Per germline, CDR1 SGHNT and CDR2 YYREEE (reference sequence). CDR3 sequence reads: CASSLGQGQETQYF. For the CDR3, the DNA is TGTGCCAGCAGCTTGGGACAGGGCCAAGAGACCCAGTACTTC.

Many counts were recorded for this clonotype. The chain couples TRBV6-5 to TRBJ1-1, with D possibly matching TRBD1 (5 bases). Per germline, CDR1 MNHEY and CDR2 SVGAGI. This CDR3 region has 14 residues. Trimming removed 7 bases at V and 4 bases at J, with 16 bases between. This CDR3 is CASTRDGRSTEAFF. CDR3 coding DNA: TGTGCCAGCACCAGGGACGGGCGGAGCACTGAAGCTTTCTTT.

This clonotype has a handful of counts. The chain has TRBV28 and TRBJ2-5; 8 nucleotides line up with TRBD1. The CDR3 contains 13 residues. From germline, CDR1 is MDHEN and CDR2 SYDVKM. V lost 7 bases, J lost 4 bases, and 5 bases stayed unmatched. CDR3 sequence: CASTRQGRETQYF. The CDR3 DNA reads TGTGCCAGCACTCGACAGGGGAGAGAGACCCAGTACTTC.

This clonotype has a handful of counts. The rearrangement uses TRBV25-1 and TRBJ2-5; D remains ambiguous. Germline V gene lookup returns CDR1 MGHDK and CDR2 SYGVNS. Between the trimmed V and J ends, which lost 4 bases and 0 bases, there was a span of 18 bases. CDR3 length: 17 residues. The chain's CDR3 is CASSAPIPTSYQETQYF. The CDR3, as DNA: TGTGCCAGCAGTGCCCCTATACCGACATCGTACCAAGAGACCCAGTACTTC.

This clonotype has a count of ten or more. The rearrangement joins TRBV7-2 to TRBJ2-5, with D unclear. Germline CDR1 reads SGHTA; CDR2 reads FQGNSA. This CDR3 contains 11 residues. Trimming took off 2 bases at V and 5 bases at J, with 3 bases between the two ends. The CDR3 loop reads CASSLSETQYF. CDR3 nucleotides: TGTGCCAGCAGCTTAAGTGAGACCCAGTACTTC.

This clonotype occurred a few times. This chain uses TRBV12-3 or TRBV12-4 with TRBJ1-2, with 8 nucleotides matching TRBD1. Losses at the gene ends were 8 bases for V and 0 bases for J; bases not matched to a gene: 8. The CDR3 has 15 amino acids. This CDR3 reads CASGQTGATNYGYTF. CDR3 nucleotide sequence: TGTGCCAGCGGTCAGACAGGGGCCACTAACTATGGCTACACCTTC.

The table lists this clonotype with many counts. This chain connects TRBV7-3 to TRBJ2-5; possibly TRBD1 for D (5 bases). The CDR3 runs to 16 residues. The V gene lost 5 bases and the J gene lost 1 base, with 17 bases spanning the gap. The germline gives CDR1 SGHTA, CDR2 FQGTGA. The CDR3 DNA follows: TGTGCCAGCAGCCAGGACCTTGGGGCCAGCCAAGAGACCCAGTACTTC. Translating it yields CASSQDLGASQETQYF.

The chain has TRBV4-3 and TRBJ1-1; D is ambiguous. From germline, CDR1 is LGHNA and CDR2 YSLEER. This CDR3 region has 16 residues. V lost 3 bases and J 4 bases, leaving 18 bases between the germline ends. CDR3 sequence: CASSHSPPDHGTEAFF. The CDR3 DNA is TGCGCCAGCAGCCACTCACCCCCGGACCACGGCACTGAAGCTTTCTTT.

This clonotype was detected a few times. The chain links TRBV7-7 to TRBJ2-3; D perhaps matches TRBD2 (6 bases). The V and J ends lost 5 bases and 2 bases respectively, with 11 bases between them. Germline CDR1 and CDR2: SSHAT and FNYEAQ (reference sequence). The CDR3 loop spans 14 amino acids. CDR3 nucleotides: TGTGCCAGCAGCCCGGGACTGCACACAGATACGCAGTATTTT. Encoded protein: CASSPGLHTDTQYF. The full variable domain, completed using reference TRBV7-7 and TRBJ2-3, is GAGVSQSPRYKVTKRGQDVTLRCDPISSHATLYWYQQALGQGPEFLTYFNYEAQPDKSGLPSDRFSAERPEGSISTLTIQRTEQRDSAMYRCASSPGLHTDTQYFGPGTRLTVL.

This clonotype came up a few times. The chain carries TRBV9 and TRBJ2-2, with D tentatively TRBD2 (5 bases). There are 16 residues in the CDR3. The germline gives CDR1 SGDLS, CDR2 YYNGEE. Trimming removed 4 bases at V and 0 bases at J, with 13 bases between. The CDR3 region is CASSPRGRTNTGELFF. The CDR3 nucleotides read TGTGCCAGCAGCCCCCGTGGGAGAACGAACACCGGGGAGCTGTTTTTT.

This clonotype was counted many times. The gene calls are TRBV12-3 or TRBV12-4 and TRBJ2-3, with TRBD2 matching 8 bases. The CDR3 sequence is 15 residues long. Trimming removed 5 bases from V and 3 bases from J; junction bases left unmatched: 7. The CDR3 bases are TGTGCCAGCAGTAACCCGGGACTAGGAACAGATACGCAGTATTTT. Protein product: CASSNPGLGTDTQYF.

The chain uses TRBV12-3 or TRBV12-4 and TRBJ2-5, with 7 bases matching TRBD2. The length of the CDR3 is 18 residues. Germline trimming cut 3 bases from V and 3 bases from J; bases unmatched to any gene: 16. CDR3 DNA sequence: TGTGCCAGCAGTTTTGGTCGGAGCGCGGGGGTTTTCGAAGAGACCCAGTACTTC. It encodes CASSFGRSAGVFEETQYF.

This sequence joins TRBV6-1 and TRBJ2-1; TRBD2 matches at 7 bases. CDR3 length: 14 amino acids. J gave up 2 bases and V 11 bases, and 9 bases lay outside the gene matches. Germline CDR1 reads MNHNS; CDR2 reads SASEGT. The CDR3 DNA sequence: TGTGCCGTCAACGGGAGGCCAGCCTACAATGAGCAGTTCTTC. Encoded protein: CAVNGRPAYNEQFF.

The chain joins TRBV5-1 to TRBJ2-5; D uncertain. CDR1 SGHRS and CDR2 YFSETQ come from the germline V gene. This CDR3 has 13 residues. Trimming cost V 0 bases and J 5 bases, with 8 bases left between them. The CDR3 DNA reads TGCGCCAGCAGCTTGGTTAGGCTCGAGACCCAGTACTTC. Amino acids: CASSLVRLETQYF.

In this sample, this clonotype turned up many times. The chain combines TRBV6-2 or TRBV6-3 with TRBJ2-5; perhaps TRBD2 as D (6 bases). The V gene lost 7 bases and the J gene lost 1 base, with 13 bases spanning the gap. Germline assignment: CDR1 MNHEY and CDR2 SVGEGT. The CDR3 extends over 14 amino acids. CDR3 bases: TGTGCCAGCATTCGGGCGGGACCCCAAGAGACCCAGTACTTC. Translating it yields CASIRAGPQETQYF.

This clonotype has more than one count but fewer than ten. The chain links TRBV11-2 to TRBJ2-6; D gene unclear. With 1 base removed from V and 12 bases from J, the gap between germline ends came to 19 bases. Per the germline V gene, CDR1 is SGHAT and CDR2 is FQNNGV. The CDR3 length is 16 residues. This CDR3 reads CASSLVILSSRSVLTF. CDR3 nucleotide sequence: TGTGCCAGCAGCTTAGTGATTCTAAGCTCTCGAAGCGTCCTGACTTTC.

With regard to this clonotype: One junction end disagrees with the germline gene, perhaps due to a read error. The chain combines TRBV4-3 with TRBJ2-3, with 8 bases fitting TRBD2. The CDR3 length is 17 residues. Per the germline V gene, CDR1 is LGHNA and CDR2 is YSLEER. The CDR3 sequence is CASSQEAGAGRTDRQYF. In nucleotides, the CDR3 is TGCGCCAGCAGCCAAGAAGCGGGGGCGGGGCGGACAGATAGGCAGTATTTT.

This clonotype was detected ten times or more. The chain combines TRBV12-3 or TRBV12-4 with TRBJ2-1; TRBD2 might be the D (6 bases). The CDR3 totals 12 residues. Trimming shortened V by 0 bases and J by 15 bases, and 12 bases separated the two germline ends. The CDR3 bases are TGTGCCAGCAGTTTAGCCCGGGACTGGAGGTTCTTC. Amino acids: CASSLARDWRFF.

Ten or more counts support this clonotype. V and J are TRBV20-1 and TRBJ1-5; D may be TRBD1 (5 bases). In germline, CDR1 is DFQATT, CDR2 SNEGSKA (reference sequence). CDR3 length: 13 amino acids. V lost 4 bases, J lost 4 bases, and 11 bases lay in between. CDR3 amino acids: CSATGMWNQPQHF. CDR3 DNA sequence: TGCAGTGCTACAGGGATGTGGAATCAGCCCCAGCATTTT.

In its sample, this clonotype was seen many times. V usage is TRBV7-8 and J usage is TRBJ1-2; D call uncertain. This CDR3 comprises 13 residues. V was cut by 1 base and J by 2 bases, with 5 bases left in between. Per germline, CDR1 SGHVS and CDR2 FQNEAQ. As DNA, the CDR3 is TGTGCCAGCAGCTTAGGGCCGAACTATGGCTACACCTTC. Translation gives CASSLGPNYGYTF.